This T cell receptor beta chain was identified during a study of blood T cell repertoires in COVID-19. About the study: Researchers got acute and convalescent COVID-19 samples from the United States, Italy and Spain. The analysed material was cDNA or gDNA that came from T cells, B-cell-depleted T cells, or PBMCs.

In germline, CDR1 is SGHAT, CDR2 FQNNGV. V was cut by 6 bases and J by 13 bases, with 22 bases left in between. CDR3 length equals 14 residues. Measured with immunoSEQ multiplex PCR; TCRdb has only the in-frame clones, and not every one. The profile shows around 200,000 clones, about 85% of them singletons. The participants were between about 18 and 100 years old and came from roughly 25 US areas. The gene calls are TRBV11-2 and TRBJ2-1, with D possibly being TRBD1 (6 bases). The sample comprised PBMCs or T cells enriched from blood (not recorded which). The source is a man in his forties who had recovered from COVID-19. CDR3 in DNA: TGTGCCAGCAGATTTTACGGTTCATCAGGGGTTCAGTTCTTC. As protein: CASRFYGSSGVQFF.